The rows below give T cell receptor beta chains drawn from one sample of a study of shared T cell receptors in the human thymus. Profiled with immunoSEQ multiplex PCR; TCRdb holds only in-frame clones, not every one. This sample has under 700,000 clones, with approximately 78% found just once. A further study also used this sample, focusing on human thymus T cells.

Sequencing input: thymocytes. These receptors came from a boy under two years old with a congenital heart defect. Each CDR3 is given with its conserved first and last residue. The D gene is left open where the match is weak. Size is omitted from some rows. Given values are once, few, many or a class for expanded clones.

d_gene,j_gene,v_gene,abundance,CDR3aa,CDR3nt
.,TRBJ1-3,TRBV28,.,CASSPRVKVSGNTIYF,TGTGCCAGCAGTCCGCGTGTAAAAGTCTCTGGAAACACCATATATTTT
.,TRBJ1-1,TRBV11-2,few,CASSFRGHHTEAFF,TGTGCCAGCAGCTTTAGAGGACATCACACTGAAGCTTTCTTT
TRBD1,TRBJ2-1,TRBV5-4,.,CASSPGTGSEQFF,TGTGCCAGCAGCCCCGGGACAGGGAGTGAGCAGTTCTTC
.,TRBJ2-7,TRBV20-1,once,CSALSRGEQYF,TGCAGTGCCCTAAGTCGCGGGGAGCAGTACTTC
.,TRBJ2-7,TRBV7-2,.,CASSEGPGAMDYEQYF,TGTGCCAGCAGCGAGGGACCAGGGGCTATGGACTACGAGCAGTACTTC
TRBD1,TRBJ2-7,TRBV4-1,.,CASSQDAGQGSKLSYEQYF,TGCGCCAGCAGCCAAGATGCCGGACAGGGATCTAAGTTGTCCTACGAGCAGTACTTC
TRBD2,TRBJ2-7,TRBV7-9,.,CASSYRTSGKQYF,TGTGCCAGCAGCTATAGGACTAGCGGGAAGCAGTACTTC
TRBD2,TRBJ2-1,TRBV4-2,.,CASRTKGTSGRKVEYNEQFF,TGTGCCAGCAGGACAAAAGGGACTAGCGGGAGAAAGGTTGAGTACAATGAGCAGTTCTTC
.,TRBJ2-3,TRBV13,.,CASSLVEHSTDTQYF,TGTGCCAGCAGCTTAGTTGAGCATAGCACAGATACGCAGTATTTT
.,TRBJ2-4,TRBV7-9,.,CASSEGLKNIQYF,TGTGCCAGCAGCGAGGGACTTAAAAACATTCAGTACTTC
.,TRBJ1-2,TRBV19,.,CASSIRQGYGYTF,TGTGCCAGTAGTATTCGGCAGGGTTATGGCTACACCTTC
.,TRBJ1-3,TRBV6-6,.,CASSYGPAGNTIYF,TGTGCCAGCAGTTACGGGCCTGCTGGAAACACCATATATTTT
TRBD1,TRBJ1-2,TRBV9,.,CASSVPDRAGGYTF,TGTGCCAGCAGCGTACCCGACAGGGCCGGGGGCTACACCTTC
.,TRBJ2-7,TRBV5-1,once,CASSLDRAEREQYF,TGCGCCAGCAGCTTGGACAGGGCAGAGCGCGAGCAGTACTTC
.,TRBJ2-7,TRBV14,.,CASSQGVTGECEQYF,TGTGCCAGCAGCCAAGGGGTAACGGGAGAGTGCGAGCAGTACTTC
TRBD2,TRBJ2-1,TRBV5-4,.,CASSLAGLAGRAIDEQFF,TGTGCCAGCAGCTTGGCCGGACTAGCGGGCCGGGCTATAGATGAGCAGTTCTTC
.,TRBJ1-4,TRBV4-3,.,CASSRRRPGANEKLFF,TGCGCCAGCAGCCGCCGACGCCCAGGGGCGAATGAAAAACTGTTTTTT
TRBD1,TRBJ2-7,TRBV19,.,CASGAGGPPYEQYF,TGTGCCAGTGGGGCAGGGGGCCCTCCCTACGAGCAGTACTTC
TRBD2,TRBJ2-7,TRBV27,.,CASSLISGRALYEQYF,TGTGCCAGCAGTCTTATAAGCGGGAGGGCCCTGTACGAGCAGTACTTC
TRBD1,TRBJ2-7,TRBV10-3,.,CAIKRQGAGPYEQYF,TGTGCCATCAAAAGACAGGGGGCTGGACCCTACGAGCAGTACTTC
.,TRBJ1-5,TRBV6-1,.,CASSEAGNQPQHF,TGTGCCAGCAGTGAAGCCGGGAATCAGCCCCAGCATTTT
.,TRBJ1-4,TRBV5-8,few,CASSFFPDSVREKLFF,TGTGCCAGCAGCTTTTTTCCCGACAGTGTCCGCGAAAAACTGTTTTTT
TRBD2,TRBJ2-3,TRBV5-1,few,CASSLERRASGSMGTDTQYF,TGCGCCAGCAGCTTGGAACGTCGGGCTAGCGGGAGTATGGGCACAGATACGCAGTATTTT
.,TRBJ2-1,TRBV11-1,once,CASSLDVAGLLVEQFF,TGTGCCAGCAGCTTAGATGTTGCAGGGTTGCTAGTTGAGCAGTTCTTC
TRBD2,TRBJ2-5,TRBV7-2,once,CASSLAVIAGAETQYF,TGTGCCAGCAGCTTAGCGGTAATAGCGGGCGCCGAGACCCAGTACTTC
.,TRBJ2-7,TRBV27,.,CASSPNRVSYEQYF,TGTGCCAGCAGCCCCAACAGGGTCTCCTACGAGCAGTACTTC
.,TRBJ2-3,TRBV5-1,.,CASSFRGAWTDTQYF,TGCGCCAGCAGCTTCCGGGGGGCTTGGACAGATACGCAGTATTTT
.,TRBJ2-7,TRBV18,.,CASSPEHWGPYEQYF,TGTGCCAGCTCACCAGAACATTGGGGGCCCTACGAGCAGTACTTC
.,TRBJ1-2,TRBV5-6,few,CASSPRQRVRDYGYTF,TGTGCCAGCAGCCCACGACAGCGGGTTCGGGACTATGGCTACACCTTC
TRBD1,TRBJ2-7,TRBV27,once,CASSRTGGEQYF,TGTGCCAGCAGCCGGACAGGGGGGGAGCAGTACTTC
TRBD1,TRBJ2-7,TRBV5-8,.,CASSLAGTGYYEQYF,TGTGCCAGCAGCTTGGCCGGGACAGGGTATTACGAGCAGTACTTC
.,TRBJ2-2,TRBV5-6,.,CASGLANTGELFF,TGTGCCAGCGGCCTAGCCAACACCGGGGAGCTGTTTTTT
.,TRBJ2-1,TRBV7-6,.,CASSSLSNSERQFF,TGTGCCAGCAGCTCCCTCTCGAATAGTGAACGGCAGTTCTTC
TRBD2,TRBJ2-7,TRBV11-2,.,CASSTRTREIQSSYEQYF,TGTGCCAGCAGCACTCGGACTAGGGAGATCCAGAGCTCCTACGAGCAGTACTTC
.,TRBJ1-4,TRBV28,.,CASQQFSPGTTNEKLFF,TGTGCCAGCCAGCAGTTCAGCCCCGGGACAACTAATGAAAAACTGTTTTTT
TRBD1,TRBJ1-5,TRBV4-2,.,CASSQDSGQGNQPQHF,TGTGCCAGCAGCCAAGATTCCGGACAGGGCAATCAGCCCCAGCATTTT
TRBD1,TRBJ2-7,TRBV10-2,once,CASRGDRVHEQYF,TGCGCCAGCAGGGGGGACAGGGTCCACGAGCAGTACTTC